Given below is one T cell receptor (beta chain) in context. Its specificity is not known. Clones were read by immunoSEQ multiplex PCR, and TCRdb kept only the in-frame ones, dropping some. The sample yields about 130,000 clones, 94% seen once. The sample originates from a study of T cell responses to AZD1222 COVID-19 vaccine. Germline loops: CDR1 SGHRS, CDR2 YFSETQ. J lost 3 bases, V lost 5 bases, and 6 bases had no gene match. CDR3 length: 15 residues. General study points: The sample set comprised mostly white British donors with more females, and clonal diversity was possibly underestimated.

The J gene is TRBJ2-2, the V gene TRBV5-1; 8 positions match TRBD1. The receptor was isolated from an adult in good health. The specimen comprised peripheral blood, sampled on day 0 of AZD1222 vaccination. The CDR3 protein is CASRLDRGYTGELFF. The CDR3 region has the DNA TGCGCCAGCAGACTCGACAGGGGTTACACCGGGGAGCTGTTTTTT.